These 28 T cell receptor beta chains were sequenced from one sample in a study of shared clonotypes between healthy human individuals. TCRdb keeps only in-frame clones here, not all; method: immunoSEQ multiplex PCR. The data contain millions of clones, roughly 96% of them singletons. Sequenced input: naive CD4+ T cells sorted from blood. Subset given: CD45RA+ positively selected. Every receptor here comes from a man between 18 and 35 years old in good health.

On this clone itself: Distinct nucleotide sequences in the sample also encode this CDR3. The rearrangement uses TRBV18 and TRBJ2-7; D is unclear. CDR1 and CDR2 (germline): KGHSH, LQKENI. V lost 3 bases to trimming and J lost 3 bases, with 9 bases between them. This CDR3 is 13 amino acids long. The CDR3 reads CASSPYNSYEQYF. In DNA form, the CDR3 reads TGTGCCAGCTCACCCTATAACAGCTACGAGCAGTACTTC.

The genes are TRBV6-5 and TRBJ1-1; the D gene is possibly TRBD1 (5 bases). This CDR3 has 15 residues. V lost 4 bases and J 5 bases, leaving 17 bases between the germline ends. CDR1 is MNHEY and CDR2 is SVGAGI in the germline V gene. CDR3 sequence: CASSSTPGMVTEAFF. The CDR3, as DNA: TGTGCCAGCAGTTCCACTCCAGGGATGGTTACTGAAGCTTTCTTT.

V usage is TRBV6-1 and J usage is TRBJ1-2; 9 positions match TRBD1. Per germline, CDR1 MNHNS and CDR2 SASEGT. The CDR3 is 16 residues long. V lost 1 base to trimming and J lost 4 bases; unmatched junction nucleotides: 7. CDR3: CASSEGGTGSGYGYTF. In DNA form, the CDR3 reads TGTGCCAGCAGTGAAGGCGGGACAGGGAGTGGCTATGGCTACACCTTC.

This chain uses TRBV27 with TRBJ2-1, with TRBD2 identical over 9 bases. J lost 2 bases, V lost 6 bases, and 5 bases had no gene match. Germline CDR1 MNHEY, CDR2 SMNVEV (reference sequence). CDR3 size: 15 residues. CDR3 nucleotide sequence: TGTGCCAGCAGGGGAGCGGGAGGCGCCTACAATGAGCAGTTCTTC. This gives the protein CASRGAGGAYNEQFF.

J is TRBJ1-2 and V is TRBV5-1; a possible D gene is TRBD1 (6 bases). CDR1 SGHRS and CDR2 YFSETQ come from the germline V gene. This CDR3 comprises 16 residues. Trimming removed 2 bases at V and 2 bases at J, with 16 bases between. The CDR3 nucleotides are TGCGCCAGCAGCTTAACGGGCAGGGGCCTAAACTATGGCTACACCTTC. Its translation: CASSLTGRGLNYGYTF.

The chain joins TRBV10-3 to TRBJ1-4; 7 bases are shared with TRBD1. The germline gives CDR1 ENHRY, CDR2 SYGVKD. The CDR3 extends over 13 amino acids. The V and J ends lost 6 bases and 8 bases, in that order; junction bases with no gene match: 6. The CDR3: CAIRQGTEEKLFF. The CDR3, as DNA: TGTGCCATCAGACAGGGGACCGAGGAAAAACTGTTTTTT.

The rearrangement uses TRBV9 and TRBJ2-2, with TRBD1 matching 9 bases. CDR3 size: 17 residues. The germline V gene encodes CDR1 SGDLS and CDR2 YYNGEE. Trimming cost V 3 bases and J 5 bases; bases outside gene matches: 11. CDR3 nucleotide sequence: TGTGCCAGCAGCGACGACTCCGGGACAGGGCGGACCGGGGAGCTGTTTTTT. It encodes CASSDDSGTGRTGELFF.

The rearrangement links TRBV30 to TRBJ2-2; D remains unclear. V was cut by 0 bases and J by 1 base, with 6 bases left in between. Germline CDR1 is GTSNPN and CDR2 is SVGIG (reference sequence). The length of the CDR3 is 14 residues. CDR3 DNA sequence: TGTGCCTGGAGTGTCTTAGGGAACACCGGGGAGCTGTTTTTT. Its protein product is CAWSVLGNTGELFF.

The chain joins TRBV13 to TRBJ2-1, with D perhaps TRBD2 (5 bases). This CDR3 comprises 19 residues. Trimming removed 2 bases from V and 0 bases from J, with 20 bases in between. CDR1 PRHDT and CDR2 FYEKMQ come from the germline V gene (reference sequence). Here the CDR3 reads CASSLSGWAGPSSYNEQFF. CDR3 DNA sequence: TGTGCCAGCAGCTTATCTGGTTGGGCGGGTCCGAGCTCCTACAATGAGCAGTTCTTC.

This clone is a singleton in its sample. The genes are TRBV9 and TRBJ1-6, with 9 bases fitting TRBD1. V was pared by 3 bases and J by 6 bases, with 7 bases of the junction left unmatched. Germline V lookup: CDR1 SGDLS, CDR2 YYNGEE. The CDR3 covers 16 residues. The CDR3 protein is CASSAETGGGNSPLHF. The CDR3 coding sequence is TGTGCCAGCAGCGCAGAAACAGGGGGCGGTAATTCACCCCTCCACTTT.

With regard to this clone: Other DNA sequences in the sample encode the same CDR3. The rearrangement uses TRBV18 and TRBJ2-7; TRBD1 might be the D (5 bases). Germline CDR1 and CDR2: KGHSH and LQKENI. The V and J ends lost 0 bases and 1 base respectively, with 7 bases between them. This CDR3 contains 14 residues. The CDR3 coding sequence is TGTGCCAGCTCACCACCCACAGGTTCCTACGAGCAGTACTTC. This sequence encodes CASSPPTGSYEQYF.

Only one count was recorded for this clone. The chain recombines TRBV28 with TRBJ1-3; 7 bases match TRBD1. Germline assignment: CDR1 MDHEN and CDR2 SYDVKM. The CDR3 has 17 residues. Unmatched junction bases numbered 12, after V lost 3 bases and J lost 4 bases. CDR3 protein: CASSLLLTGTEGNTIYF. In DNA, the CDR3 is TGTGCCAGCAGTTTGCTACTAACCGGGACAGAGGGAAACACCATATATTTT.

V and J are TRBV19 and TRBJ2-7; 9 bases match TRBD1. Germline CDR1 is LNHDA and CDR2 is SQIVND (reference sequence). The CDR3 has 16 residues. V was pared by 3 bases and J by 4 bases, with 10 bases of the junction left unmatched. The CDR3 region has the DNA TGTGCCAGTAGTATGTTCGGCGAGGGACAGGGATACGAGCAGTACTTC. Its protein is CASSMFGEGQGYEQYF.

The chain joins TRBV6-5 to TRBJ2-7, with D possibly being TRBD2 (5 bases). Germline assignment: CDR1 MNHEY and CDR2 SVGAGI. The CDR3 loop spans 13 amino acids. Trimming removed 6 bases from V and 3 bases from J, with 12 bases in between. DNA of the CDR3: TGTGCCAGCAGGATTGGACTGAGCTACGAGCAGTACTTC. Its protein is CASRIGLSYEQYF.

The chain couples TRBV7-2 to TRBJ1-4; D is perhaps TRBD1 (5 bases). Trimming removed 5 bases from V and 4 bases from J, with 14 bases in between. The CDR3 spans 15 residues. Germline CDR1 reads SGHTA; CDR2 reads FQGNSA. The CDR3 DNA sequence: TGTGCCAGCAGCGCTGCCGGGACCCTTAATGAAAAACTGTTTTTT. The encoded protein is CASSAAGTLNEKLFF.

This rearrangement joins TRBV19 to TRBJ2-5, with 8 bases lining up with TRBD2. From germline, CDR1 is LNHDA and CDR2 SQIVND (reference sequence). The J segment lost 2 bases and the V segment lost 3 bases, leaving 8 bases of the junction unmatched. The CDR3 covers 16 residues. CDR3 residues: CASSISPGRDQETQYF. CDR3 DNA: TGTGCCAGTAGTATTTCCCCCGGGAGGGATCAAGAGACCCAGTACTTC. Combining the CDR3 with reference TRBV19 and TRBJ2-5 gives the whole variable domain DGGITQSPKYLFRKEGQNVTLSCEQNLNHDAMYWYRQDPGQGLRLIYYSQIVNDFQKGDIAEGYSVSREKKESFPLTVTSAQKNPTAFYLCASSISPGRDQETQYFGPGTRLLVL.

This chain joins TRBV14 and TRBJ1-3; the D is unclear. The CDR3 runs 14 residues. With 0 bases removed from V and 6 bases from J, the gap between germline ends came to 9 bases. Germline CDR1 is SGHDN and CDR2 is FVKESK. This CDR3 reads CASSQEPGLNTIYF. CDR3 in DNA: TGTGCCAGCAGCCAAGAACCAGGCCTAAACACCATATATTTT. The complete variable domain, with remaining parts taken from reference TRBV14 and TRBJ1-3, reads EAGVTQFPSHSVIEKGQTVTLRCDPISGHDNLYWYRRVMGKEIKFLLHFVKESKQDESGMPNNRFLAERTGGTYSTLKVQPAELEDSGVYFCASSQEPGLNTIYFGEGSWLTVV.

The V call is TRBV6-5, the J call TRBJ2-7, with a possible D match to TRBD2 (5 bases). The CDR3 runs to 13 residues. Germline assignment: CDR1 MNHEY and CDR2 SVGAGI. The ends were cut back, 4 bases at V and 2 bases at J, with 9 bases in the middle. The CDR3: CASSWTGTYEQYF. CDR3 bases: TGTGCCAGCAGTTGGACGGGGACCTACGAGCAGTACTTC.

The CDR3 DNA follows: TGTGCCAGCAGCCCCGGAGAGGTAGCCAAAAACATTCAGTACTTC. Translated, it gives CASSPGEVAKNIQYF. The chain links TRBV9 to TRBJ2-4; no definite D call. CDR3 length: 15 residues. The V end was cut by 4 bases, the J end by 0 bases, with 11 bases between. CDR1 is SGDLS, CDR2 YYNGEE, per germline.

The chain uses TRBV29-1 and TRBJ1-4; D unclear. Germline CDR1 is SQVTM and CDR2 is ANQGSEA. CDR3 length: 13 amino acids. V was clipped by 2 bases and J by 7 bases, with 11 bases between them. Here the CDR3 reads CSVEPRLGEKLFF. The DNA of the CDR3 is TGCAGCGTTGAACCACGACTAGGTGAAAAACTGTTTTTT.

The chain recombines TRBV10-3 with TRBJ2-3, with 8 bases aligning to TRBD2. Losses at the gene ends were 0 bases for V and 4 bases for J; bases not matched to a gene: 3. This CDR3 is 15 amino acids long. Germline V CDR1 and CDR2: ENHRY, SYGVKD. The CDR3 region is CAISESGLAPDTQYF. The DNA for the CDR3 is TGTGCCATCAGTGAGTCAGGACTAGCCCCAGATACGCAGTATTTT.

V and J are TRBV5-6 and TRBJ2-1; maybe TRBD2 (5 bases). This CDR3 has 16 residues. Looked up from germline, CDR1 is SGHDT and CDR2 is YYEEEE. V lost 1 base to trimming and J lost 1 base, with 12 bases between them. In DNA, the CDR3 is TGTGCCAGCAGCTTGTCATGGACTCAGTCCTACAATGAGCAGTTCTTC. This sequence encodes CASSLSWTQSYNEQFF. Looking up the rest from reference TRBV5-6 and TRBJ2-1 gives the full variable domain: DAGVTQSPTHLIKTRGQQVTLRCSPKSGHDTVSWYQQALGQGPQFIFQYYEEEERQRGNFPDRFSGHQFPNYSSELNVNALLLGDSALYLCASSLSWTQSYNEQFFGPGTRLTVL.

The chain employs TRBV18 and TRBJ2-5; perhaps TRBD2 as D (6 bases). This CDR3 contains 13 residues. The germline V and J ends were trimmed by 3 bases and 5 bases, with 10 bases remaining between them. The V gene's germline CDR1 is KGHSH and CDR2 LQKENI. CDR3 protein: CASSPGGMETQYF. CDR3 in DNA: TGTGCCAGCTCACCCGGAGGGATGGAGACCCAGTACTTC.

The chain uses TRBV6-6 and TRBJ1-6; tentatively, D is TRBD1 (6 bases). CDR3 length equals 15 residues. Germline-derived CDR1 and CDR2 are MNHNY and SVGAGI (reference sequence). V was shortened by 6 bases and J by 4 bases, with 13 bases between the two germline ends. CDR3 protein: CASSPGTLYNSPLHF. The CDR3 coding sequence is TGTGCCAGCAGCCCGGGGACACTGTATAATTCACCCCTCCACTTT.

The chain carries TRBV9 and TRBJ2-1; 9 nucleotides agree with TRBD2. The germline V gene has CDR1 SGDLS and CDR2 YYNGEE. The CDR3 is 15 amino acids. V shed 2 bases, J shed 6 bases, and the junction held 6 bases outside the gene matches. This CDR3 reads CASSVTGTSFNEQFF. Written as DNA, the CDR3 is TGTGCCAGCAGCGTCACCGGGACTAGCTTCAATGAGCAGTTCTTC.

CDR3 sequence reads: CASSKGIGYTF. The CDR3 nucleotides read TGTGCCAGCAGCAAAGGGATTGGCTACACCTTC. The rearrangement uses TRBV2 and TRBJ1-2; no definite D call. This CDR3 is built from 11 residues. V lost 6 bases, J lost 7 bases, and 9 bases lay in between. Per the germline V gene, CDR1 is SNHLY and CDR2 is FYNNEI.

This chain links TRBV6-5 with TRBJ2-7, with TRBD2 matching 8 bases. The CDR3 totals 16 residues. J lost 2 bases, V lost 0 bases, and 6 bases had no gene match. Germline lookup yields CDR1 MNHEY and CDR2 SVGAGI. Here the CDR3 DNA reads TGTGCCAGCAGTTACTCGAGGTCGGGAGGGACCTACGAGCAGTACTTC. Translating gives CASSYSRSGGTYEQYF.

The chain has TRBV10-3 and TRBJ1-3; no firm D call. The germline gives CDR1 ENHRY, CDR2 SYGVKD. Trimming cost V 4 bases and J 2 bases, with 12 bases left between them. This CDR3 is built from 15 residues. CDR3 region: CAISGSAGAGNTIYF. The CDR3 nucleotides read TGTGCCATCAGTGGGAGCGCTGGGGCTGGAAACACCATATATTTT.